This TCR beta chain appears in the sequencing data of a study of blood T cell repertoires in COVID-19. Study as a whole: There were acute and convalescent COVID-19 samples, and they came from the United States, Italy and Spain. PBMCs, B-cell-depleted T cells, or T cells provided the cDNA or gDNA that made up the material.

Germline-derived CDR1 and CDR2 are SGHKS and YYEKEE (reference sequence). CDR3 length equals 11 residues. V lost 3 bases to trimming and J lost 3 bases, with 3 bases between them. Authors' data handling: Amplified reference gene primers provided the basis for estimating nucleated cell counts. The protocol was immunoSEQ multiplex PCR, while the TCRdb copy is restricted to in-frame clones and leaves out a portion. V, J and clone size reflect that table, while D and trimming were determined from the DNA. The sample lists 93,000 or so clones, about 89% seen once, with around 3.4% in the top ten. The genes are TRBV5-5 and TRBJ1-1; D gene unclear. This clonotype was sampled from a woman aged 55 to 70 with acute or convalescent COVID-19. The sequencing input was peripheral blood. CDR3 sequence reads: CASSSYTEAFF. DNA of the CDR3: TGTGCCAGCAGCTCATACACTGAAGCTTTCTTT.